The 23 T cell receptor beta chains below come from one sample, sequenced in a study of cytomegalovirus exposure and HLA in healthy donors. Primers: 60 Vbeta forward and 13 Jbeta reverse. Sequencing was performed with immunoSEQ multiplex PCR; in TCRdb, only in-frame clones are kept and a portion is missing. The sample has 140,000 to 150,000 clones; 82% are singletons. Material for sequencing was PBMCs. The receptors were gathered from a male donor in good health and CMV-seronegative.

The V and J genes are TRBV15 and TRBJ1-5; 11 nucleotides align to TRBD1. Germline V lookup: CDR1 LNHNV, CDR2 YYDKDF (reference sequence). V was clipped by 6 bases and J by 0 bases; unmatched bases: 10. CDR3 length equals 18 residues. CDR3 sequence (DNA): TGTGCCACCAGTAACCCTGGACAGGGGGCGCCTAGCAATCAGCCCCAGCATTTT. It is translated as CATSNPGQGAPSNQPQHF.

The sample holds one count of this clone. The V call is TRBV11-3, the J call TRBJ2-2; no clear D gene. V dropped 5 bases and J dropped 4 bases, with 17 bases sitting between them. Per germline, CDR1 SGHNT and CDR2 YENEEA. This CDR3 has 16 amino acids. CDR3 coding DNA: TGTGCCAGCAGCCCAGATCCGGGTCTGGGCACCGGGGAGCTGTTTTTT. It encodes CASSPDPGLGTGELFF.

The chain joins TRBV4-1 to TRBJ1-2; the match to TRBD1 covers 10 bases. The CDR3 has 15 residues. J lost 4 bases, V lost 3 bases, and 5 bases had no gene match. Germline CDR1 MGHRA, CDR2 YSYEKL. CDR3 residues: CASSQGTGVGYGYTF. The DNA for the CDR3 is TGCGCCAGCAGCCAGGGGACAGGGGTCGGCTATGGCTACACCTTC.

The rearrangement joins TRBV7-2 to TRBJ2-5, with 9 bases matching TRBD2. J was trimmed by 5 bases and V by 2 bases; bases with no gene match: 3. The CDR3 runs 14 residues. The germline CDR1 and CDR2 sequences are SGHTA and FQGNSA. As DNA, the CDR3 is TGTGCCAGCAGCTTAATAGCGGGAGTGGAGACCCAGTACTTC. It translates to CASSLIAGVETQYF.

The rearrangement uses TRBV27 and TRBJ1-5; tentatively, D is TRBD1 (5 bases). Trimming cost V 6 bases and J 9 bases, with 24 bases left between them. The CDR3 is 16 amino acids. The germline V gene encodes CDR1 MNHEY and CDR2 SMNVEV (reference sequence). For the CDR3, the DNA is TGTGCCAGCAGGGGGGGGACCGACGGGACTCAAGGGCCCCAGCATTTT. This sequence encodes CASRGGTDGTQGPQHF.

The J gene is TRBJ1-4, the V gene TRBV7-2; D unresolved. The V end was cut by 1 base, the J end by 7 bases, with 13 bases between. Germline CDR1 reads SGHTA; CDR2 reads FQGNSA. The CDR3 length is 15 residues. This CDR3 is CASSLGGNPSEKLFF. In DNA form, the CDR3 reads TGTGCCAGCAGCTTAGGAGGAAACCCCTCTGAAAAACTGTTTTTT.

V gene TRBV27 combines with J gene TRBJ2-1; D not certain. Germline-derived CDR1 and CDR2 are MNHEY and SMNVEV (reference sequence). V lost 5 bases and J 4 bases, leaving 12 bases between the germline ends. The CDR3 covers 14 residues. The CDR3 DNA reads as TGTGCCAGCAGTCCGGCAGAGACTTACAATGAGCAGTTCTTC. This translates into CASSPAETYNEQFF.

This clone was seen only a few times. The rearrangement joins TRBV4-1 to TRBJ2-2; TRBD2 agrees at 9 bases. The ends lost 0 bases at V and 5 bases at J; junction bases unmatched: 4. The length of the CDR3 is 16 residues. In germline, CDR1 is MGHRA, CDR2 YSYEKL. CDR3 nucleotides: TGCGCCAGCAGCCAAGATAACGGACTAGCGACCGGGGAGCTGTTTTTT. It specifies CASSQDNGLATGELFF.

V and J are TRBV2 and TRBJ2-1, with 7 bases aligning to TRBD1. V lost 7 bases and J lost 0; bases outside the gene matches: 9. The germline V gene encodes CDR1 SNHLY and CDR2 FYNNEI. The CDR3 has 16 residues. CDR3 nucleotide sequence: TGTGCCAGCATTATACAGGGGACGAGCTCCTACAATGAGCAGTTCTTC. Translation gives CASIIQGTSSYNEQFF.

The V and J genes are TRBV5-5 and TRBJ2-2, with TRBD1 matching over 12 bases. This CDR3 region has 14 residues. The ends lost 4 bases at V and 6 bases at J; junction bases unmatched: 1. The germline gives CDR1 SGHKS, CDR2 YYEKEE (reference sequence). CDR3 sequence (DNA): TGTGCCAGCAGCCGGGACAGGGGGCCCGGGGAGCTGTTTTTT. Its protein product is CASSRDRGPGELFF.

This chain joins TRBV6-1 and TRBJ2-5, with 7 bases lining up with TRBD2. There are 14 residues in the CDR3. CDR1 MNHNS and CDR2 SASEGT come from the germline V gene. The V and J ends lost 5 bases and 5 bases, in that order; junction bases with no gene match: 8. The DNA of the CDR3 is TGTGCCAGCAGTCAAAGACTAGCTGGGGAGACCCAGTACTTC. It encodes CASSQRLAGETQYF.

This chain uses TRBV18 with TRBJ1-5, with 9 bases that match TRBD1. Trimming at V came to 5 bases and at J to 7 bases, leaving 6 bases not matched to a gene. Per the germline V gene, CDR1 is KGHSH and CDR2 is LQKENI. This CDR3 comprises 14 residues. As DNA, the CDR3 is TGTGCCAGCTCAACCGGGACAGGGTTACAGCCCCAGCATTTT. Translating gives CASSTGTGLQPQHF.

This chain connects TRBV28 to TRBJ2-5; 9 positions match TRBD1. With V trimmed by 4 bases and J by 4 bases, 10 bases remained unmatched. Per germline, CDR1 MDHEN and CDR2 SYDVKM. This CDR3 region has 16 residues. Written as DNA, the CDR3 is TGTGCCAGCAGTTCTGGATGGACAGGGGTAGGAGAGACCCAGTACTTC. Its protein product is CASSSGWTGVGETQYF.

DNA for the CDR3: TGTGCCAGTAGTATAGACGGGACAGCTTACAATGAGCAGTTCTTC. This codes for CASSIDGTAYNEQFF. The chain joins TRBV19 to TRBJ2-1; 7 bases are shared with TRBD1. V lost 0 bases to trimming and J lost 4 bases; unmatched junction nucleotides: 3. CDR1 LNHDA and CDR2 SQIVND come from the germline V gene (reference sequence). This CDR3 comprises 15 residues.

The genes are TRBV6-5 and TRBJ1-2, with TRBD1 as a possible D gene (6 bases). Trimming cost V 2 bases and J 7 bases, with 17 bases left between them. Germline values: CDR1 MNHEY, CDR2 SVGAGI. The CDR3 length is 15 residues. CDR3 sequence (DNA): TGTGCCAGCAGTTACGGACAGCTGGATAAGGTTGGCTACACCTTC. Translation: CASSYGQLDKVGYTF.

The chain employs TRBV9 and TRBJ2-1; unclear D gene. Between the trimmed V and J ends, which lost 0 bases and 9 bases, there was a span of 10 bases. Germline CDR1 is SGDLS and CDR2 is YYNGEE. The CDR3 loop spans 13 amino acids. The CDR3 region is CASSVGWSGEQFF. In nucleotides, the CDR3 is TGTGCCAGCAGCGTAGGATGGTCGGGTGAGCAGTTCTTC.

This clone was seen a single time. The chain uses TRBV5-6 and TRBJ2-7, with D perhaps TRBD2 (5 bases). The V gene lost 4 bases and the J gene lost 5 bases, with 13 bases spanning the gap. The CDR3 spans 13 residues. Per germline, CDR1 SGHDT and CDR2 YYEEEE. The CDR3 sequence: CASSPSGYHEQYF. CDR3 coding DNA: TGTGCCAGCAGCCCTTCGGGGTACCACGAGCAGTACTTC.

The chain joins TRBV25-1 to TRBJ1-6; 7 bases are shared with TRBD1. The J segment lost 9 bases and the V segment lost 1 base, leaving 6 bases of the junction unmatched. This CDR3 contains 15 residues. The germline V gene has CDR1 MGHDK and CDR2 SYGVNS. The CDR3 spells CASSESDRDSSPLHF. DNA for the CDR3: TGTGCCAGCAGTGAATCCGACAGGGATTCTTCACCCCTCCACTTT.

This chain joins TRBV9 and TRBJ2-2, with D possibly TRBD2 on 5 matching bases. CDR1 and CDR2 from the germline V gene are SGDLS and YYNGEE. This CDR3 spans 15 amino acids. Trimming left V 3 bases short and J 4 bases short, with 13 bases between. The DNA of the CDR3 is TGTGCCAGCAGCGCCGAGGAGGTTGTCACCGGGGAGCTGTTTTTT. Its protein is CASSAEEVVTGELFF. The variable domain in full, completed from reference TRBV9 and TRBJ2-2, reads DSGVTQTPKHLITATGQRVTLRCSPRSGDLSVYWYQQSLDQGLQFLIQYYNGEERAKGNILERFSAQQFPDLHSELNLSSLELGDSALYFCASSAEEVVTGELFFGEGSRLTVL.

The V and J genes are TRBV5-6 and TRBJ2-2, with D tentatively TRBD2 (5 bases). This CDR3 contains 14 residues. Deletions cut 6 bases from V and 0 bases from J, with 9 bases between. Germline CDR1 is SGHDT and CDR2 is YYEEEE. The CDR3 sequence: CASMRRSNTGELFF. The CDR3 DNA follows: TGTGCCAGCATGAGGAGGTCGAACACCGGGGAGCTGTTTTTT.

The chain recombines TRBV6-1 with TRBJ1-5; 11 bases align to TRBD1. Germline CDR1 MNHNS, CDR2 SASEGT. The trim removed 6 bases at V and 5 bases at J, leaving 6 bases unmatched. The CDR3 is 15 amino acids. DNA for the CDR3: TGTGCCAGCAGCCCGGGACAGGGGGGATATCAGCCCCAGCATTTT. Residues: CASSPGQGGYQPQHF.

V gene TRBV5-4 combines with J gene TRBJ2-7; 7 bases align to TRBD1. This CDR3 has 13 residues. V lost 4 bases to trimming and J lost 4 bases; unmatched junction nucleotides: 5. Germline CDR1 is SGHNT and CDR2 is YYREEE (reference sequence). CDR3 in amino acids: CASSITGEYEQYF. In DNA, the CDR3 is TGTGCCAGCAGCATCACAGGGGAGTACGAGCAGTACTTC. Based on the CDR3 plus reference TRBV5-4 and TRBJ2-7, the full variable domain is ETGVTQSPTHLIKTRGQQVTLRCSSQSGHNTVSWYQQALGQGPQFIFQYYREEENGRGNFPPRFSGLQFPNYSSELNVNALELDDSALYLCASSITGEYEQYFGPGTRLTVT.

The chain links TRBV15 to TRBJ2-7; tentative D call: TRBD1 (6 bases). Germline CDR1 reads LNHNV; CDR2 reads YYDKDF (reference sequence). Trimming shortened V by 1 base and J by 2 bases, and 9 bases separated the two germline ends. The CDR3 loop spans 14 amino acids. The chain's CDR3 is CATSRAGEPYEQYF. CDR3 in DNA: TGTGCCACCAGCAGAGCAGGGGAACCCTACGAGCAGTACTTC. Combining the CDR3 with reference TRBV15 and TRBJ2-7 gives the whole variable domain DAMVIQNPRYQVTQFGKPVTLSCSQTLNHNVMYWYQQKSSQAPKLLFHYYDKDFNNEADTPDNFQSRRPNTSFCFLDIRSPGLGDTAMYLCATSRAGEPYEQYFGPGTRLTVT.